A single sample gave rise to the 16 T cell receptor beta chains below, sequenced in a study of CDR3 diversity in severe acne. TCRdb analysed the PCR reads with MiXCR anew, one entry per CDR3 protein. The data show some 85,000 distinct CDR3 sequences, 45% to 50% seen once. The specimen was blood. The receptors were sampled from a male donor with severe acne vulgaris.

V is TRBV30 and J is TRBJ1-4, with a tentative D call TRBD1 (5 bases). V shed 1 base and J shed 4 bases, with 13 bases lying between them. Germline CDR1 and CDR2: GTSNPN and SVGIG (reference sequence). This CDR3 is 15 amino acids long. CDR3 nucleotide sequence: TGTGCCTGGAGTGACCCCCGGGGGGGTAATGAAAAACTGTTTTTT. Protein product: CAWSDPRGGNEKLFF.

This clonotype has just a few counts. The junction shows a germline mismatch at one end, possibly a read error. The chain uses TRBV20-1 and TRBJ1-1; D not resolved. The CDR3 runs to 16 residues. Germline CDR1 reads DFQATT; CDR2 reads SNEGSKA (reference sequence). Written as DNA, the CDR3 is TGCAGCGCTAGAGATTATAGTTGGACGGAGAACACTGGAGCTTTCTTT. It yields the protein CSARDYSWTENTGAFF.

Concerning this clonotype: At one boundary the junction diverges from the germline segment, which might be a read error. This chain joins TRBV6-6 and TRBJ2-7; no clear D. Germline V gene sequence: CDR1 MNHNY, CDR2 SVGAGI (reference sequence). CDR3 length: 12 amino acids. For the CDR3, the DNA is TGTGCCAGCAGTTACTCCACCTACGGGCAGTACTTC. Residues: CASSYSTYGQYF.

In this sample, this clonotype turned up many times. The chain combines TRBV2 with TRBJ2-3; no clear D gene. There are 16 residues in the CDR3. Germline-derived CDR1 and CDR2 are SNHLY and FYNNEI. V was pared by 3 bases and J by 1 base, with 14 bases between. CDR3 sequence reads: CASSDVVQSRTDTQYF. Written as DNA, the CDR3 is TGTGCCAGCAGTGATGTGGTACAGTCTCGCACAGATACGCAGTATTTT.

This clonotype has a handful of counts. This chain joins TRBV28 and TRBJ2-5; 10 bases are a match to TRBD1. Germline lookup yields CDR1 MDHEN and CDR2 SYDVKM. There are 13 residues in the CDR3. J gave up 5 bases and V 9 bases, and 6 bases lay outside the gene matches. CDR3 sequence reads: CASMDRGLETQYF. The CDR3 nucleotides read TGTGCCAGTATGGACAGGGGGTTGGAGACCCAGTACTTC. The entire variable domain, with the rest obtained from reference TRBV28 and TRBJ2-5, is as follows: DVKVTQSSRYLVKRTGEKVFLECVQDMDHENMFWYRQDPGLGLRLIYFSYDVKMKEKGDIPEGYSVSREKKERFSLILESASTNQTSMYLCASMDRGLETQYFGPGTRLLVL.

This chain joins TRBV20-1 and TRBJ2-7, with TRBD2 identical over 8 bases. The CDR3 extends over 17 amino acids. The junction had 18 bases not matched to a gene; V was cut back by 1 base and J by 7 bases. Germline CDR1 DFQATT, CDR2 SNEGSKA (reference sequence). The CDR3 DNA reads TGCAGTGCTAGAGTCCGGACTAGCCAACAGCAGGGCTATGAGCAGTACTTC. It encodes CSARVRTSQQQGYEQYF.

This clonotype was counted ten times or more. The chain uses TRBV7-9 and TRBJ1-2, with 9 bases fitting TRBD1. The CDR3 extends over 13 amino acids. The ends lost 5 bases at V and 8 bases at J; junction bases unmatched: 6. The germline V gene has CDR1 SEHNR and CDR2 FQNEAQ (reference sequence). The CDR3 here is CASSRTGDGGYTF. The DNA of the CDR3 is TGTGCCAGCAGCCGGACAGGGGATGGCGGCTACACCTTC.

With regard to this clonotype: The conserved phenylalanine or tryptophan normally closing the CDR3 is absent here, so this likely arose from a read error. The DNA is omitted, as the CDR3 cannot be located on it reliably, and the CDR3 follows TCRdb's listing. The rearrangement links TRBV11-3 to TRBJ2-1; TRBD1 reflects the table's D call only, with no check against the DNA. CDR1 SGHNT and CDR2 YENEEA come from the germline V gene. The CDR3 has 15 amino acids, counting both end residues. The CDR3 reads CASSGGSSSYNEPLC.

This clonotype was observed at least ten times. CDR3 DNA sequence: TGTGCCAGCAGTGCACAGGGGGAGGGCTATCAGCCCCAGCATTTT. Its translation is CASSAQGEGYQPQHF. J is TRBJ1-5 and V is TRBV6-6, with 8 positions matching TRBD1. Germline V gene data show CDR1 as MNHNY and CDR2 as SVGAGI (reference sequence). After removal of 5 bases from V and 5 bases from J, the junction contained 8 bases not matched to a gene. CDR3 length: 15 residues.

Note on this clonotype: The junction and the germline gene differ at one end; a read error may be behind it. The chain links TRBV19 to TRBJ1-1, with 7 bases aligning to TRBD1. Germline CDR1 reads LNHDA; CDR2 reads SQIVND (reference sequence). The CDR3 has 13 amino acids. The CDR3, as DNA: TGTACCAGTAGTATTACAGGGGACACTGAAGCTTTCTTT. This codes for CTSSITGDTEAFF.

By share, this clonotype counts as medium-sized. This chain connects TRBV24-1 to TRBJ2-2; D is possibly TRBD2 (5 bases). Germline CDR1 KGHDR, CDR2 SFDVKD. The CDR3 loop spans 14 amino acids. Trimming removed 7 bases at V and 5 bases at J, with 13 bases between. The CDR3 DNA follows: TGTGCCACCAGCCGGGGTCGGGGAACCGGGGAGCTGTTTTTT. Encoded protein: CATSRGRGTGELFF.

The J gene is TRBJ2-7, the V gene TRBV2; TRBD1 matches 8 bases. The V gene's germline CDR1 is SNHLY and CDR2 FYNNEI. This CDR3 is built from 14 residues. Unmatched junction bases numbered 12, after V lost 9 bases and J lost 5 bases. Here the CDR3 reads CASTIDRGRDEQYF. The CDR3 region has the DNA TGTGCCAGTACGATAGACAGGGGTCGGGACGAGCAGTACTTC.

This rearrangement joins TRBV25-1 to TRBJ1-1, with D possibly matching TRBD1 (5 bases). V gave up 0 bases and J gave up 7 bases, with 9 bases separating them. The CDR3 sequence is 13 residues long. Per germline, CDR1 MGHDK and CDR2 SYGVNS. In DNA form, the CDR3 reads TGTGCCAGCAGTGAATATTGGGGGAATGAAGCTTTCTTT. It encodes CASSEYWGNEAFF. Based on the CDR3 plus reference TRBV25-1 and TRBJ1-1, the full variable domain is EADIYQTPRYLVIGTGKKITLECSQTMGHDKMYWYQQDPGMELHLIHYSYGVNSTEKGDLSSESTVSRIRTEHFPLTLESARPSHTSQYLCASSEYWGNEAFFGQGTRLTVV.

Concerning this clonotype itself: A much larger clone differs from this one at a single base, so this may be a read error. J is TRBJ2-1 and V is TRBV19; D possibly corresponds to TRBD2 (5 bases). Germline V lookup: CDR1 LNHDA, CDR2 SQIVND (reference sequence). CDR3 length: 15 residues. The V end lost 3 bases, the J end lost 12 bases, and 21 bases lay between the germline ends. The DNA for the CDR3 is TGTGCCAGTAGTATCGACTCTAAGAGGGTCCTCGGGCAGTTCTTC. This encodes CASSIDSKRVLGQFF.

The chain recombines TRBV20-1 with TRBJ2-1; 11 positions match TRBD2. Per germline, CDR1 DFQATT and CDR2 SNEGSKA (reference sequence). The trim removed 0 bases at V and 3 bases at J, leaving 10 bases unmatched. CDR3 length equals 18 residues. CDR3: CSARDVTSGSLSYNEQFF. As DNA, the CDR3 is TGCAGTGCTAGAGATGTAACTAGCGGGAGCTTGAGCTACAATGAGCAGTTCTTC.

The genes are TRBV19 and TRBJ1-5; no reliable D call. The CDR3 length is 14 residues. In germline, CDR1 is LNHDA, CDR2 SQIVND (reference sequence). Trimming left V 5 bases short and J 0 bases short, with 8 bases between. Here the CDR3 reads CASSLQYSNQPQHF. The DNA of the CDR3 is TGTGCCAGTAGTCTACAGTATAGCAATCAGCCCCAGCATTTT.